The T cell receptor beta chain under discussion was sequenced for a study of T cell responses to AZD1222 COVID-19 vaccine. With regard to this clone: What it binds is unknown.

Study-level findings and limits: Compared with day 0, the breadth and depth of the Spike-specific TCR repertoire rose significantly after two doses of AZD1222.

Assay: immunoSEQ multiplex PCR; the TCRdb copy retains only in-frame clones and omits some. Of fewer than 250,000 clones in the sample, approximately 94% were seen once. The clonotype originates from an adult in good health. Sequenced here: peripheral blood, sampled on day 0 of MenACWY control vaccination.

The CDR3 here is CASSGGAHTDTQYF. The CDR3 nucleotides read TGTGCCAGCAGCGGGGGGGCACACACAGATACGCAGTATTTT. This chain joins TRBV7-9 and TRBJ2-3, with a weak D call TRBD2 (7 bases). This CDR3 region has 14 residues. V was pared by 5 bases and J by 2 bases, with 11 bases between. Germline assignment: CDR1 SEHNR and CDR2 FQNEAQ (reference sequence).